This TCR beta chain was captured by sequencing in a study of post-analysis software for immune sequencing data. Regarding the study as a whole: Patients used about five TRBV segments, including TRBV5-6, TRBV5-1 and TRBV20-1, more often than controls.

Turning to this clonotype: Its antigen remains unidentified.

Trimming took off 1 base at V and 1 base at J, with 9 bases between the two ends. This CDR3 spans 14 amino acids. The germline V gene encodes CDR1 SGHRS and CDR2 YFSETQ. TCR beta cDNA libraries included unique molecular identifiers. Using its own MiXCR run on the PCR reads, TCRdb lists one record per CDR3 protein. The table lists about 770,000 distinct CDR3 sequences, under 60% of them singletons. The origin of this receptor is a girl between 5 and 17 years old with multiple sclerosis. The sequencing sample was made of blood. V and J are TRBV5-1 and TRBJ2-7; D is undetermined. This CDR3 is CASSLRPGSYEQYF. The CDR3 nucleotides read TGCGCCAGCAGCTTGAGGCCTGGATCCTACGAGCAGTACTTC.